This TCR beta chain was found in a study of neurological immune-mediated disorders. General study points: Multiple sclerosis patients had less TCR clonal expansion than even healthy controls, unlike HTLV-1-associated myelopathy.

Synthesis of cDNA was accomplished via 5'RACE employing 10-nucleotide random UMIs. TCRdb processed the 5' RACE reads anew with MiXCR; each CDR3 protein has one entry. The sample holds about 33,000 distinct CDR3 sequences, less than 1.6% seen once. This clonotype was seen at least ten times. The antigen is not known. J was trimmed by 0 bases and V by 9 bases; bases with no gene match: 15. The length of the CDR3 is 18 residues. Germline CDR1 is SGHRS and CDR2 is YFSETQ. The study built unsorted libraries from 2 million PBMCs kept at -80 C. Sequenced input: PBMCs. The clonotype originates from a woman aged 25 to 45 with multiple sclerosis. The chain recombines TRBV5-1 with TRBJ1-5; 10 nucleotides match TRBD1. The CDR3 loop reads CAILPGQGGPYSNQPQHF. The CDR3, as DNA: TGCGCCATCTTACCCGGACAGGGGGGGCCCTATAGCAATCAGCCCCAGCATTTT.